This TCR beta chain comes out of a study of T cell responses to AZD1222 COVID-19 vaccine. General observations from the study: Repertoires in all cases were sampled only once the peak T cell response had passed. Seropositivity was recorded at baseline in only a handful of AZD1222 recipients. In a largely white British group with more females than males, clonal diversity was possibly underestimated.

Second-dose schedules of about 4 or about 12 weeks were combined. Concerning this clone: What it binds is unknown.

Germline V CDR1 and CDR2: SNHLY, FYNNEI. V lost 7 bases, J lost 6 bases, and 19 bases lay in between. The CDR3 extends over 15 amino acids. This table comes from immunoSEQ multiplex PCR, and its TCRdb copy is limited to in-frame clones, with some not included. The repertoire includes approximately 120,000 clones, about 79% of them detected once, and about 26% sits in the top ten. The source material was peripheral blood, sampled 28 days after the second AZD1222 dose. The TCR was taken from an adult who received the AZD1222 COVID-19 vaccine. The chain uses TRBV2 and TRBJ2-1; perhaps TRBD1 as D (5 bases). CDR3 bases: TGTGCCAGCAAAGATAGGCCAGGGATTGCCAATGAGCAGTTCTTC. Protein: CASKDRPGIANEQFF.